This T cell receptor beta chain emerged from a study of technical replicates of blood from a few donors. Here immunoSEQ multiplex PCR was the method, and the copy in TCRdb shows in-frame clones only, minus some. The table has 98,000 or so clones, approximately 95% seen once. Germline CDR1 reads MGHRA; CDR2 reads YSYEKL. Trimming removed 4 bases from V and 6 bases from J; junction bases left unmatched: 13. This CDR3 comprises 17 residues. Input material: T cells isolated from PBMCs. The receptor was isolated from a human donor in good health. The chain has TRBV4-1 and TRBJ1-4, with TRBD1 identical over 8 bases. CDR3 in amino acids: CASSLQPRQGMDEKLFF. CDR3 DNA: TGCGCCAGCAGCCTACAGCCGAGACAGGGGATGGATGAAAAACTGTTTTTT.